Following are 9 T cell receptor beta chains from one sample sequenced in a study of CD8 T cells in Susac syndrome. The authors reverse transcribed roughly 0.5 to 1 ug RNA with random hexamers. TCRdb re-called the immunoSEQ multiplex PCR reads through MiXCR, storing one row per CDR3 protein. The sample shows approximately 230,000 distinct CDR3 sequences, over 85% of them seen only once. The sequenced sample consisted of CD4+ T cells from PBMCs. The receptors shown here come from a human donor with multiple sclerosis.

This chain connects TRBV5-1 to TRBJ2-7, with TRBD2 matching 13 bases. V shed 3 bases and J 1 base; nucleotides not matched to a gene: 4. The germline gives CDR1 SGHRS, CDR2 YFSETQ. CDR3 size: 16 residues. CDR3 sequence: CASSSGLAGTSYEQYF. The CDR3 bases are TGCGCCAGCAGCTCGGGACTAGCGGGGACGTCCTACGAGCAGTACTTC.

The rearrangement links TRBV15 to TRBJ2-2; D gene uncertain. This CDR3 contains 14 residues. Trimming removed 4 bases at V and 6 bases at J, with 12 bases between. The germline V gene has CDR1 LNHNV and CDR2 YYDKDF (reference sequence). The CDR3 DNA follows: TGTGCCACCAGCACCCGACGCTTCGCCGGGGAGCTGTTTTTT. Translation gives CATSTRRFAGELFF. The full variable domain, completed using reference TRBV15 and TRBJ2-2, is DAMVIQNPRYQVTQFGKPVTLSCSQTLNHNVMYWYQQKSSQAPKLLFHYYDKDFNNEADTPDNFQSRRPNTSFCFLDIRSPGLGDTAMYLCATSTRRFAGELFFGEGSRLTVL.

The chain couples TRBV12-3 or TRBV12-4 to TRBJ2-7, with 8 bases fitting TRBD2. The CDR3 sequence is 14 residues long. J gave up 6 bases and V 3 bases, and 7 bases lay outside the gene matches. Here the CDR3 reads CASSLQAGGFEQYV. The CDR3 bases are TGTGCCAGCAGTTTGCAGGCGGGGGGCTTCGAGCAGTACGTC.

The chain carries TRBV7-3 and TRBJ1-1; D not resolved. The ends were cut back, 1 base at V and 6 bases at J, with 9 bases in the middle. From germline, CDR1 is SGHTA and CDR2 FQGTGA. CDR3 size: 13 residues. DNA for the CDR3: TGTGCCAGCAGCTTAAGAGTCGAGGCTGAAGCTTTCTTT. Translated, it gives CASSLRVEAEAFF. Looking up the rest from reference TRBV7-3 and TRBJ1-1 gives the full variable domain: GAGVSQTPSNKVTEKGKYVELRCDPISGHTALYWYRQSLGQGPEFLIYFQGTGAADDSGLPNDRFFAVRPEGSVSTLKIQRTERGDSAVYLCASSLRVEAEAFFGQGTRLTVV.

This chain links TRBV20-1 with TRBJ2-3; D unclear. V shed 1 base and J shed 0 bases, with 8 bases lying between them. Germline loops: CDR1 DFQATT, CDR2 SNEGSKA (reference sequence). The CDR3 totals 14 residues. CDR3 in DNA: TGCAGTGCTAGAGGTGGCATTAGCACAGATACGCAGTATTTT. Its translation: CSARGGISTDTQYF.

This clonotype was observed once. V usage is TRBV5-1 and J usage is TRBJ2-1, with TRBD2 matching over 10 bases. Looked up from germline, CDR1 is SGHRS and CDR2 is YFSETQ. This CDR3 is 18 amino acids long. With V trimmed by 5 bases and J by 4 bases, 15 bases remained unmatched. CDR3 sequence reads: CASSTLLAGVGSYNEQFF. The CDR3 DNA reads as TGCGCCAGCAGTACCCTTCTAGCGGGAGTGGGGTCGTACAATGAGCAGTTCTTC.

The chain is built from TRBV18 and TRBJ2-5; D unclear. CDR1 and CDR2 (germline): KGHSH, LQKENI. With 2 bases removed from V and 10 bases from J, the gap between germline ends came to 8 bases. The CDR3 consists of 11 residues. CDR3 DNA: TGTGCCAGCTCACCAGGGGAAATCCAGTACTTC. It specifies CASSPGEIQYF.

The chain recombines TRBV4-1 with TRBJ1-5; a possible D gene is TRBD1 (5 bases). The V gene's germline CDR1 is MGHRA and CDR2 YSYEKL. Deletions cut 1 base from V and 2 bases from J, with 15 bases between. The CDR3 spans 17 residues. The CDR3 spells CASSQAQGMRGNQPQHF. CDR3 in DNA: TGCGCCAGCAGCCAAGCTCAGGGAATGAGGGGCAATCAGCCCCAGCATTTT.

The chain has TRBV3-1 and TRBJ1-2, with D perhaps TRBD1 (5 bases). The germline V gene has CDR1 LGHDT and CDR2 YNNKEL (reference sequence). Trimming left V 3 bases short and J 8 bases short, with 16 bases between. This CDR3 contains 14 residues. The CDR3 is CASSQDDKGSGYTF. The CDR3, as DNA: TGTGCCAGCAGCCAGGACGACAAGGGGTCAGGCTACACCTTC.